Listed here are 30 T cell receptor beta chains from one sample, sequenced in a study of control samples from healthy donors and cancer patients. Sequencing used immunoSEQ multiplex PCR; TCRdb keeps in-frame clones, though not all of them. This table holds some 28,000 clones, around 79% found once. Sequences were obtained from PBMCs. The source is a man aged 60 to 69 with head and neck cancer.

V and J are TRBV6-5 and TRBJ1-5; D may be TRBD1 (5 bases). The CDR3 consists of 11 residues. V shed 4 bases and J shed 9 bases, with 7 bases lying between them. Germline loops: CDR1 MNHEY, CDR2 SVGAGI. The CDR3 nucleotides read TGTGCCAGCAGTTCCGGGGGGCCCCAGCATTTT. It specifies CASSSGGPQHF.

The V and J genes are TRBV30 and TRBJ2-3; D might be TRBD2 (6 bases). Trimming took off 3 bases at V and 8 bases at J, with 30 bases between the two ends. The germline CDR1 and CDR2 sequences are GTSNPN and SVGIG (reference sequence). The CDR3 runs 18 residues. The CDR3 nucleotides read TGTGCCTGGAGGGGCTGGGCTATCGGTGGCGGGAATATTGGTACGCAGTATTTT. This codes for CAWRGWAIGGGNIGTQYF. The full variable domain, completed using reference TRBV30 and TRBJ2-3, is SQTIHQWPATLVQPVGSPLSLECTVEGTSNPNLYWYRQAAGRGLQLLFYSVGIGQISSEVPQNLSASRPQDRQFILSSKKLLLSDSGFYLCAWRGWAIGGGNIGTQYFGPGTRLTVL.

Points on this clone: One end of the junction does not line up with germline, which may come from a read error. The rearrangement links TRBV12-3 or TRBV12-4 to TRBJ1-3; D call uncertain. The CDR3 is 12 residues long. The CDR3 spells CASSLFGHSHNF. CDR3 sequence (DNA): TGTGCCAGCAGTTTATTTGGGCACTCCCATAATTTT.

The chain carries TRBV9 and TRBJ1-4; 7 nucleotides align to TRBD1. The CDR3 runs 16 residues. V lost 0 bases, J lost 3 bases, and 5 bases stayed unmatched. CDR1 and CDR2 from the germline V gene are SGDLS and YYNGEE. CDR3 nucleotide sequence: TGTGCCAGCAGCGTAGGCCGTCAGGGGGCTAATGAAAAACTGTTTTTT. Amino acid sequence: CASSVGRQGANEKLFF. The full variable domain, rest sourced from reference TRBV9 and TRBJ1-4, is DSGVTQTPKHLITATGQRVTLRCSPRSGDLSVYWYQQSLDQGLQFLIQYYNGEERAKGNILERFSAQQFPDLHSELNLSSLELGDSALYFCASSVGRQGANEKLFFGSGTQLSVL.

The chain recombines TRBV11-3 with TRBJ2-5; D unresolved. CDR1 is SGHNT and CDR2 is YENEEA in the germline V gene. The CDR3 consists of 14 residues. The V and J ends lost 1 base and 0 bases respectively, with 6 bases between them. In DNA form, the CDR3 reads TGTGCCAGCAGCTTAGGTCAAGACCAAGAGACCCAGTACTTC. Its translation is CASSLGQDQETQYF.

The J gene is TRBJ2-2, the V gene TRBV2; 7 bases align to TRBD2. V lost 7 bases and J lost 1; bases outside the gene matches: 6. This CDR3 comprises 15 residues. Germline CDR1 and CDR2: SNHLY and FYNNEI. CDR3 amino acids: CASTAGVVNTGELFF. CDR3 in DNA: TGTGCCAGCACGGCGGGAGTTGTGAACACCGGGGAGCTGTTTTTT.

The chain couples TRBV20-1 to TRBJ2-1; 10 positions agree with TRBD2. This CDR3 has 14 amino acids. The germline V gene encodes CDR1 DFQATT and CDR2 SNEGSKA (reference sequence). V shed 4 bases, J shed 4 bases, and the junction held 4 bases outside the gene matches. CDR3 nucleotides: TGCAGTGCTACTGAACTAGCGGGGTACAATGAGCAGTTCTTC. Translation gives CSATELAGYNEQFF.

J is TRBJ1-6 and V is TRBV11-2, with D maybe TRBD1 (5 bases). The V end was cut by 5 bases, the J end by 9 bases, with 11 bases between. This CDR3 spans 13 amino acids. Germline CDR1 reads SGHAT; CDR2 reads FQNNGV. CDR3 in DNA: TGTGCCAGCAGCGTACAGGACCGTTCACCCCTCCACTTT. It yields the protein CASSVQDRSPLHF.

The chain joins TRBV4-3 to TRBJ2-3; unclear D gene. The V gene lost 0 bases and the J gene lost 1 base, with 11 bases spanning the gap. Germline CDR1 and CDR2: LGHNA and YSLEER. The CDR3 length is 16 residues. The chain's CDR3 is CASSQDRAPGTDTQYF. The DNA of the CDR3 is TGCGCCAGCAGCCAAGACCGGGCGCCAGGCACAGATACGCAGTATTTT.

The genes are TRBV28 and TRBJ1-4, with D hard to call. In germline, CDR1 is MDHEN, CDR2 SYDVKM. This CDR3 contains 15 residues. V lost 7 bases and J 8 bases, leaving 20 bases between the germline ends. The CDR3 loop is CASTTAGSLAEKLFF. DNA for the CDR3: TGTGCCAGCACCACAGCGGGCAGCCTTGCAGAAAAACTGTTTTTT.

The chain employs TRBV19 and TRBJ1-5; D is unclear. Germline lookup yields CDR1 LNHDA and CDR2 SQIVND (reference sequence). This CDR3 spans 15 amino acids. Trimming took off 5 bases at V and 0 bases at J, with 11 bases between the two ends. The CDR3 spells CASSVTDYSNQPQHF. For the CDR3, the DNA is TGTGCCAGTAGTGTAACAGATTATAGCAATCAGCCCCAGCATTTT.

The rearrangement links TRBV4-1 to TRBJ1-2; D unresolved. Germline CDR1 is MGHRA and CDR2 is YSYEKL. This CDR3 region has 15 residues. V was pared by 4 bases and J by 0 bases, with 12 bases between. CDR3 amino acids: CASSPGIPANYGYTF. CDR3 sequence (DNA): TGCGCCAGCAGCCCTGGCATCCCTGCTAACTATGGCTACACCTTC.

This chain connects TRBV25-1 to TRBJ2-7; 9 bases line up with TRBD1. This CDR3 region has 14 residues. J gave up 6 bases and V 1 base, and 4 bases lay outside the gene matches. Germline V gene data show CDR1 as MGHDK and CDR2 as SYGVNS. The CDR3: CASSELDRGAEQYF. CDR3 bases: TGTGCCAGCAGTGAATTGGACAGGGGAGCCGAGCAGTACTTC.

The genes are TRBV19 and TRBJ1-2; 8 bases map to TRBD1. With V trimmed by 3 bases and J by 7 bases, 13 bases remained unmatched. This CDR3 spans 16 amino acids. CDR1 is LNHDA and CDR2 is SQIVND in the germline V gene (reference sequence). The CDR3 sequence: CASSIGFAGQGTGYTF. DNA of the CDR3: TGTGCCAGTAGTATTGGTTTTGCCGGACAGGGAACTGGCTACACCTTC.

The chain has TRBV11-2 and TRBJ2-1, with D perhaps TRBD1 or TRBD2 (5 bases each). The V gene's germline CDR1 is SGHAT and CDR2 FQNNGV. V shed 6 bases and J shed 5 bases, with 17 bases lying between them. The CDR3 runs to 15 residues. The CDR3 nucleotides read TGTGCCAGCAGTCGTATGGTCGGGACCGACAATGAGCAGTTCTTC. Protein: CASSRMVGTDNEQFF.

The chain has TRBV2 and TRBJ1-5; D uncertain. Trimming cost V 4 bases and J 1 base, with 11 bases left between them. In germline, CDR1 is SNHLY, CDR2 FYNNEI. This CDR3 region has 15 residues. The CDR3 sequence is CASSAPGVSNQPQHF. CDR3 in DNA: TGTGCCAGCAGTGCGCCGGGAGTCAGCAATCAGCCCCAGCATTTT.

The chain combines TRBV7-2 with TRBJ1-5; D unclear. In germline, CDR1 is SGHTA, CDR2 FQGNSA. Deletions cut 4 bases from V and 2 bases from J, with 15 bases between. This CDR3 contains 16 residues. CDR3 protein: CASSSNLGQGNQPQHF. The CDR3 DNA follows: TGTGCCAGCAGCTCGAACTTAGGGCAGGGCAATCAGCCCCAGCATTTT.

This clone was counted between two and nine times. CDR3 coding DNA: TGTGCCAGCAGCTTGGAGACCGGGGAGCTGTTTTTT. Its protein product is CASSLETGELFF. The V call is TRBV5-6, the J call TRBJ2-2; D unclear. V lost 0 bases, J lost 5 bases, and 2 bases lay in between. Per germline, CDR1 SGHDT and CDR2 YYEEEE. This CDR3 is built from 12 residues.

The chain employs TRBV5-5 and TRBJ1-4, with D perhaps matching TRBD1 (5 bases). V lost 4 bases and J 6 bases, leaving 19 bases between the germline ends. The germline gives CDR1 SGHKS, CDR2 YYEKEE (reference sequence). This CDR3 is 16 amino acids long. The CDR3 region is CASSVGVGRPDEKLFF. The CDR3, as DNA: TGTGCCAGCAGCGTAGGGGTGGGGCGGCCAGATGAAAAACTGTTTTTT.

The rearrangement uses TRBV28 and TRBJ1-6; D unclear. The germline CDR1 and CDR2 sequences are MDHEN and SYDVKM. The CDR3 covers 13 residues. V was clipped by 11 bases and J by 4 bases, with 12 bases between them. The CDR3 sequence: CASWEGYNSPLHF. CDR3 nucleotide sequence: TGTGCCTCGTGGGAGGGTTATAATTCACCCCTCCACTTT.

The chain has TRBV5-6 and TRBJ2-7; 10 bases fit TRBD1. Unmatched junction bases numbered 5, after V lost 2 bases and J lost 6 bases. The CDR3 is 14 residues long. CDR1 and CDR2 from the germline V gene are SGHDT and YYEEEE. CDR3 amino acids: CASSFRTGGPEQYF. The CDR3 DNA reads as TGTGCCAGCAGCTTCCGGACAGGGGGGCCCGAGCAGTACTTC.

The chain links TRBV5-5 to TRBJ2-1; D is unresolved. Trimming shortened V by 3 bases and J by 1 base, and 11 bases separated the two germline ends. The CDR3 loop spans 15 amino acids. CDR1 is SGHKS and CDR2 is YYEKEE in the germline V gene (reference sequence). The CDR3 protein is CASSSPLPSYNEQFF. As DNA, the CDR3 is TGTGCCAGCAGCTCCCCCCTCCCTTCCTACAATGAGCAGTTCTTC.

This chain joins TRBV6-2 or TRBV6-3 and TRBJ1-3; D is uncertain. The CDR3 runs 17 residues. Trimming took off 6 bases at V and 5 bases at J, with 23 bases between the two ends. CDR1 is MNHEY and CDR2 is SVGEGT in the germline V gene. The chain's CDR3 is CASSPDPSSTRRNTIYF. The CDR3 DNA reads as TGTGCCAGCAGCCCTGACCCGTCCTCGACGCGTCGAAACACCATATATTTT.

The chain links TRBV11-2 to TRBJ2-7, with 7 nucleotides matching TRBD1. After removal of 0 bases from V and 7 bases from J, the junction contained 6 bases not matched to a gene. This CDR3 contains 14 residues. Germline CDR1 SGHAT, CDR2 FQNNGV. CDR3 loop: CASSLDRGRFEQYF. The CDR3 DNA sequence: TGTGCCAGCAGCTTAGATAGGGGGCGCTTTGAGCAGTACTTC.

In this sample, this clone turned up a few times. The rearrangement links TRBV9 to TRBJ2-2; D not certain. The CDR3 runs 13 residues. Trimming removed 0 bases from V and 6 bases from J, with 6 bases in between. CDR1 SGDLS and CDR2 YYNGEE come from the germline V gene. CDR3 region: CASSVGGSGELFF. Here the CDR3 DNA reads TGTGCCAGCAGCGTAGGGGGATCCGGGGAGCTGTTTTTT.

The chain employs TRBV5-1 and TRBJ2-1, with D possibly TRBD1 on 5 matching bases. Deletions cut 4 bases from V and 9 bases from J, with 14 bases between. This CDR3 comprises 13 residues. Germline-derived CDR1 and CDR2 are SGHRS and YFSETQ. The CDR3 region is CASSTTGFGEQFF. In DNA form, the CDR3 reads TGCGCCAGCAGCACTACAGGTTTTGGTGAGCAGTTCTTC.

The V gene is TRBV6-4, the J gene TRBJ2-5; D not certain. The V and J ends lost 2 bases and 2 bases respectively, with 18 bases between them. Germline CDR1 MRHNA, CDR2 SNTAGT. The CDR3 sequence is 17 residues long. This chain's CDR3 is CASSDPRSRILQETQYF. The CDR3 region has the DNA TGTGCCAGCAGTGACCCCCGAAGCCGGATCCTTCAAGAGACCCAGTACTTC.

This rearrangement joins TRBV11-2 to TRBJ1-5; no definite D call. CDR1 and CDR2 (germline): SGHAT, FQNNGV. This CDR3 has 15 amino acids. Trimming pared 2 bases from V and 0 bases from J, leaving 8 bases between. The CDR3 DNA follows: TGTGCCAGCAGCTTAATTTTGGGTAGCAATCAGCCCCAGCATTTT. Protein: CASSLILGSNQPQHF. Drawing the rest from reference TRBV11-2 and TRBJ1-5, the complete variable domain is EAGVAQSPRYKIIEKRQSVAFWCNPISGHATLYWYQQILGQGPKLLIQFQNNGVVDDSQLPKDRFSAERLKGVDSTLKIQPAKLEDSAVYLCASSLILGSNQPQHFGDGTRLSIL.

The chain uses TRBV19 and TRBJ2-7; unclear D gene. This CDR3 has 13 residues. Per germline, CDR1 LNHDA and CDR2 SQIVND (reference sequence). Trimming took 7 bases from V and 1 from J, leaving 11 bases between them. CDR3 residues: CASTPGGSYEQYF. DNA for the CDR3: TGTGCCAGTACCCCAGGCGGATCCTACGAGCAGTACTTC.

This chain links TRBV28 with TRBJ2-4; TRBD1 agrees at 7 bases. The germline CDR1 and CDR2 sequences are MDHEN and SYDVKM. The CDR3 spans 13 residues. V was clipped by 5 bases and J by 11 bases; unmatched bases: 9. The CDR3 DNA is TGTGCCAGCAGTCCCAGGGGGTCAGGAGTTCAGTACTTC. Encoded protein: CASSPRGSGVQYF.